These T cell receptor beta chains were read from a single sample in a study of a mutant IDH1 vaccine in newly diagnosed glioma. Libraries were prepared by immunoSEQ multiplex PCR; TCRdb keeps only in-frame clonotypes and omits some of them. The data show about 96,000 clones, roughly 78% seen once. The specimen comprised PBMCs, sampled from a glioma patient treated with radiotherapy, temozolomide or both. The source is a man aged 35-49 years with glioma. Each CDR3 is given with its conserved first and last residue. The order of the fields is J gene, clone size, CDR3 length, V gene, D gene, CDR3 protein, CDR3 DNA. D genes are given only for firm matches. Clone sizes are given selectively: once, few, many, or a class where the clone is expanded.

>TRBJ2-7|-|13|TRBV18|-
CASSPGAWDEQYF
TGTGCCAGCTCACCCGGGGCTTGGGACGAGCAGTACTTC
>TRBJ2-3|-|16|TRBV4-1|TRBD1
CASSPSGGRSADTQYF
TGCGCCAGCAGCCCGTCAGGGGGCCGTAGCGCAGATACGCAGTATTTT
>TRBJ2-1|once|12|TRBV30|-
CAWKLNYNEQFF
TGTGCCTGGAAGCTGAACTACAATGAGCAGTTCTTC
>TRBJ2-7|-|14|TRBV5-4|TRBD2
CASRLAGDSYEQYF
TGTGCCAGCAGACTAGCGGGGGACTCCTACGAGCAGTACTTC
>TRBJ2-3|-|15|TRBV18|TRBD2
CASSRSSGSSDTQYF
TGTGCCAGCTCCAGGAGTAGCGGGAGTTCAGATACGCAGTATTTT
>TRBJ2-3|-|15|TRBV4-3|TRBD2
CASRARLAGSDTQYF
TGCGCCAGCAGGGCAAGACTAGCCGGGTCAGATACGCAGTATTTT
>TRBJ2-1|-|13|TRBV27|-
CASSAQGNNEQFF
TGTGCCAGCAGTGCCCAGGGGAACAATGAGCAGTTCTTC
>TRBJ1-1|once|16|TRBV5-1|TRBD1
CASSSTPTGMNTEAFF
TGCGCCAGCAGCTCTACTCCGACAGGGATGAACACTGAAGCTTTCTTT
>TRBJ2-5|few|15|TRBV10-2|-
CASSSLAGWAETQYF
TGCGCCAGCAGCTCCCTCGCGGGGTGGGCAGAGACCCAGTACTTC
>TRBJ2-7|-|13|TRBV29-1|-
CSVGSGVSYEQYF
TGCAGCGTTGGGTCAGGGGTAAGCTACGAGCAGTACTTC
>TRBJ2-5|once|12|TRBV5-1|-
CASTEPGETQYF
TGCGCCAGCACGGAGCCCGGAGAGACCCAGTACTTC
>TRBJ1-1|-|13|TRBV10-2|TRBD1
CASRGQGKAEAFF
TGCGCCAGCAGGGGACAGGGCAAGGCTGAAGCTTTCTTT
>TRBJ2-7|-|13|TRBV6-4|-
CASTPMVRYEQYF
TGTGCCAGCACCCCGATGGTCCGCTACGAGCAGTACTTC
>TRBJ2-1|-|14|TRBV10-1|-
CASSEYPVKNEQFF
TGCGCCAGCAGTGAATACCCGGTGAAAAATGAGCAGTTCTTC
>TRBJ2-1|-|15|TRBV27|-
CASSLEADYYNEQFF
TGTGCCAGCAGTTTAGAGGCGGATTACTACAATGAGCAGTTCTTC
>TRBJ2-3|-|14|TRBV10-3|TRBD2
CATEAGGQADTQYF
TGTGCCACCGAAGCGGGGGGGCAAGCAGATACGCAGTATTTT
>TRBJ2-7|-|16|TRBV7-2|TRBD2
CASSSPMGLATYEQYF
TGTGCCAGCAGCTCCCCCATGGGACTAGCTACCTACGAGCAGTACTTC
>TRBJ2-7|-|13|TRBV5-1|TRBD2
CASSLAGRDEQYF
TGCGCCAGCAGCTTGGCGGGGAGGGACGAGCAGTACTTC
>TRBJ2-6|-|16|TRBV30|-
CAWSWLSSSGANVLTF
TGTGCCTGGAGTTGGCTTTCAAGCTCTGGGGCCAACGTCCTGACTTTC
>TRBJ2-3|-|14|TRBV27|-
CASSLRRGADTQYF
TGTGCCAGCAGTTTAAGGAGGGGAGCAGATACGCAGTATTTT
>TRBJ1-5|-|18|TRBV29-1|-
CSAWRRPPLDYSNQPQHF
TGCAGCGCCTGGCGGAGGCCGCCGTTGGATTATAGCAATCAGCCCCAGCATTTT